Listed here are 21 T cell receptor beta chains from one sample, sequenced in a study of T cell responses to AZD1222 COVID-19 vaccine. Measured with immunoSEQ multiplex PCR; TCRdb has only the in-frame clones, and not every one. The profile covers around 75,000 clones, with around 88% appearing a single time and 9% to 10% taken by the ten largest. Specimen: peripheral blood, collected 28 days after the second dose of the MenACWY control vaccine. The receptors come from an adult who received the MenACWY meningococcal vaccine as a control.

This rearrangement joins TRBV11-3 to TRBJ2-3; perhaps D is TRBD1 or TRBD2 (6 bases each). This CDR3 is 14 amino acids long. Trimming removed 7 bases at V and 2 bases at J, with 13 bases between. Germline-derived CDR1 and CDR2 are SGHNT and YENEEA. The CDR3 DNA reads TGTGCCAGCAAAGGGGGGCAGGCCACAGATACGCAGTATTTT. Protein sequence: CASKGGQATDTQYF.

The chain links TRBV9 to TRBJ1-3; unclear D gene. In germline, CDR1 is SGDLS, CDR2 YYNGEE. The CDR3 has 14 amino acids. Trimming stripped 4 bases from V and 9 bases from J, with 17 bases between. The CDR3 is CASSPSPLGGTIYF. DNA for the CDR3: TGTGCCAGCAGCCCCAGCCCCTTGGGTGGCACCATATATTTT.

The V gene is TRBV6-5, the J gene TRBJ2-7, with D perhaps matching TRBD2 (6 bases). CDR1 is MNHEY, CDR2 SVGAGI, per germline. V lost 2 bases to trimming and J lost 3 bases, with 11 bases between them. CDR3 size: 14 residues. The chain's CDR3 is CASSYRERDYEQYF. CDR3 nucleotides: TGTGCCAGCAGTTACCGGGAGAGGGACTACGAGCAGTACTTC.

The J gene is TRBJ1-1, the V gene TRBV2; D is possibly TRBD1 (6 bases). Per the germline V gene, CDR1 is SNHLY and CDR2 is FYNNEI. Trimming removed 1 base at V and 2 bases at J, with 8 bases between. The CDR3 is 14 amino acids. The CDR3 DNA sequence: TGTGCCAGCAGTGAAGGCAGGGGTAACACTGAAGCTTTCTTT. This codes for CASSEGRGNTEAFF.

The CDR3 nucleotides read TGTGCCAGCAGCTCCGGGGACAGGGCAGCTTTCTTT. Amino acid sequence: CASSSGDRAAFF. The chain carries TRBV3-1 (or the pseudogene TRBV3-2) and TRBJ1-1; TRBD1 aligns across 9 bases. The V gene's germline CDR1 is LGHDT and CDR2 YNNKEL (reference sequence). The CDR3 extends over 12 amino acids. The V and J ends lost 5 bases and 10 bases, in that order; junction bases with no gene match: 5.

V gene TRBV19 combines with J gene TRBJ1-3; TRBD1 might be the D (5 bases). The CDR3 consists of 13 residues. Germline V gene lookup returns CDR1 LNHDA and CDR2 SQIVND (reference sequence). Trimming took off 9 bases at V and 0 bases at J, with 9 bases between the two ends. The CDR3 coding sequence is TGTGCCAGCAGGGTAATCTCTGGAAACACCATATATTTT. Protein: CASRVISGNTIYF.

The rearrangement links TRBV2 to TRBJ2-6, with TRBD1 identical over 8 bases. The CDR3 is made up of 19 amino acids. V dropped 4 bases and J dropped 2; count of bases not matched to a gene: 13. Germline-derived CDR1 and CDR2 are SNHLY and FYNNEI. The CDR3 sequence is CASSALGTGDLTGANVLTF. CDR3 bases: TGTGCCAGCAGTGCCTTAGGGACAGGCGACCTAACTGGGGCCAACGTCCTGACTTTC.

This clone has only one observation. The chain couples TRBV4-2 to TRBJ2-7, with D tentatively TRBD1 (6 bases). CDR1 is LGHNA, CDR2 YNFKEQ, per germline. CDR3 length: 15 residues. V was cut by 3 bases and J by 3 bases, with 15 bases left in between. The CDR3 DNA is TGTGCCAGCAGCCAGGTGGGACAAGGGCTCTACGAGCAGTACTTC. Amino acids: CASSQVGQGLYEQYF.

The chain links TRBV5-1 to TRBJ2-1, with a weak D call TRBD2 (6 bases). From germline, CDR1 is SGHRS and CDR2 YFSETQ. The CDR3 consists of 13 residues. The V end was cut by 2 bases, the J end by 10 bases, with 13 bases between. The CDR3 here is CASSFLGGREQFF. DNA for the CDR3: TGCGCCAGCAGCTTTCTCGGGGGAAGAGAGCAGTTCTTC.

V usage is TRBV7-3 and J usage is TRBJ2-1, with D tentatively TRBD2 (7 bases). Trimming stripped 5 bases from V and 0 bases from J, with 14 bases between. Looked up from germline, CDR1 is SGHTA and CDR2 is FQGTGA. This CDR3 spans 16 amino acids. CDR3 sequence reads: CASSPRGTNSYNEQFF. The CDR3 DNA sequence: TGTGCCAGCAGCCCGAGGGGGACTAACTCCTACAATGAGCAGTTCTTC.

The chain joins TRBV18 to TRBJ2-7, with D perhaps matching TRBD1 or TRBD2 (5 bases each). Trimming removed 2 bases from V and 3 bases from J, with 8 bases in between. Germline loops: CDR1 KGHSH, CDR2 LQKENI. The CDR3 length is 13 residues. CDR3 nucleotide sequence: TGTGCCAGCTCACCAAGGGGACGCTACGAGCAGTACTTC. As protein: CASSPRGRYEQYF.

The chain carries TRBV6-6 and TRBJ1-4, with D hard to call. With 5 bases removed from V and 2 bases from J, the gap between germline ends came to 9 bases. The germline V gene has CDR1 MNHNY and CDR2 SVGAGI (reference sequence). CDR3 length: 14 residues. In nucleotides, the CDR3 is TGTGCCAGCAGTAATGGCGCCACTAATGAAAAACTGTTTTTT. It specifies CASSNGATNEKLFF.

CDR3 residues: CASTLDTEAFF. CDR3 nucleotide sequence: TGTGCCAGCACCCTGGACACTGAAGCTTTCTTT. V usage is TRBV7-8 and J usage is TRBJ1-1, with unresolved D. The CDR3 contains 11 residues. CDR1 is SGHVS, CDR2 FQNEAQ, per germline. V was cut by 7 bases and J by 3 bases, with 6 bases left in between. The entire variable domain, with the rest obtained from reference TRBV7-8 and TRBJ1-1, is as follows: GAGVSQSPRYKVAKRGQDVALRCDPISGHVSLFWYQQALGQGPEFLTYFQNEAQLDKSGLPSDRFFAERPEGSVSTLKIQRTQQEDSAVYLCASTLDTEAFFGQGTRLTVV.

This chain links TRBV11-3 with TRBJ2-2, with D tentatively TRBD1 (6 bases). The germline V gene has CDR1 SGHNT and CDR2 YENEEA. V shed 5 bases and J shed 4 bases, with 8 bases lying between them. The CDR3 loop spans 13 amino acids. The CDR3 sequence is CASSPTGTGELFF. DNA for the CDR3: TGTGCCAGCAGCCCGACAGGCACCGGGGAGCTGTTTTTT.

The V gene is TRBV7-6, the J gene TRBJ2-6; D unclear. CDR3 length equals 12 residues. Trimming took off 10 bases at V and 4 bases at J, with 8 bases between the two ends. Germline loops: CDR1 SGHVS, CDR2 FNYEAQ. For the CDR3, the DNA is TGTGCCATCCTCATCGGGGCCAACGTCCTGACTTTC. This encodes CAILIGANVLTF.

The CDR3 DNA reads as TGTGCCAGCAGCGTAGACCCAGGGGCAGGGTCACCCCTCCACTTT. Translating gives CASSVDPGAGSPLHF. The V call is TRBV9, the J call TRBJ1-6; tentative D call: TRBD1 (6 bases). In germline, CDR1 is SGDLS, CDR2 YYNGEE. The V and J ends lost 0 bases and 10 bases respectively, with 14 bases between them. This CDR3 comprises 15 residues.

This sequence joins TRBV4-1 and TRBJ1-3; D is uncertain. CDR1 MGHRA and CDR2 YSYEKL come from the germline V gene. Trimming took off 4 bases at V and 0 bases at J, with 16 bases between the two ends. There are 17 residues in the CDR3. CDR3 residues: CASSPVASLSSGNTIYF. For the CDR3, the DNA is TGCGCCAGCAGCCCCGTGGCTTCCCTTAGCTCTGGAAACACCATATATTTT.

The genes are TRBV29-1 and TRBJ1-1; D is unclear. There are 13 residues in the CDR3. Trimming took off 7 bases at V and 4 bases at J, with 16 bases between the two ends. Germline values: CDR1 SQVTM, CDR2 ANQGSEA. The CDR3 here is CSGTTGFSTEAFF. CDR3 coding DNA: TGCAGCGGAACCACTGGATTTAGCACTGAAGCTTTCTTT.

V is TRBV18 and J is TRBJ2-5; weak D call: TRBD1 (5 bases). Germline loops: CDR1 KGHSH, CDR2 LQKENI. The V end was cut by 3 bases, the J end by 4 bases, with 15 bases between. The CDR3 consists of 15 residues. CDR3 DNA: TGTGCCAGCTCACCCGAGCAGGGAAGATTAGAGACCCAGTACTTC. Translation gives CASSPEQGRLETQYF. Supplemented by reference TRBV18 and TRBJ2-5, the full variable domain reads NAGVMQNPRHLVRRRGQEARLRCSPMKGHSHVYWYRQLPEEGLKFMVYLQKENIIDESGMPKERFSAEFPKEGPSILRIQQVVRGDSAAYFCASSPEQGRLETQYFGPGTRLLVL.

The J gene is TRBJ1-3, the V gene TRBV9, with D possibly being TRBD1 (6 bases). Germline V CDR1 and CDR2: SGDLS, YYNGEE. This CDR3 contains 15 residues. Trimming pared 0 bases from V and 2 bases from J, leaving 9 bases between. The CDR3 sequence is CASSVVGGPGNTIYF. In DNA form, the CDR3 reads TGTGCCAGCAGCGTAGTAGGGGGGCCTGGAAACACCATATATTTT.

This chain links TRBV28 with TRBJ1-1; 9 bases map to TRBD1. This CDR3 contains 15 residues. Losses at the gene ends were 2 bases for V and 7 bases for J; bases not matched to a gene: 8. The germline CDR1 and CDR2 sequences are MDHEN and SYDVKM. The CDR3, as DNA: TGTGCCAGCAGTTTACCCCCCCGACAGGGGGTTGAAGCTTTCTTT. Amino acid sequence: CASSLPPRQGVEAFF.